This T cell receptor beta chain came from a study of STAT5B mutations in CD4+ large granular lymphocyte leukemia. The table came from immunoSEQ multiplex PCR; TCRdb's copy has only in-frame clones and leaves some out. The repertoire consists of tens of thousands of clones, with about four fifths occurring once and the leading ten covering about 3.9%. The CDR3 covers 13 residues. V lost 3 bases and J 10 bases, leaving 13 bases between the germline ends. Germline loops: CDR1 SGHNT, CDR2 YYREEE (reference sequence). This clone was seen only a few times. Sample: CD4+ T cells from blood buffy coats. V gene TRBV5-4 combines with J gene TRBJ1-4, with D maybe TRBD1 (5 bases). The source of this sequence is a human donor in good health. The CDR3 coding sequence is TGTGCCAGCAGCTCCCTCAGGGAAAGAAAACTGTTTTTT. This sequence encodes CASSSLRERKLFF.